This T cell receptor (beta chain) comes out of a study of T cell repertoires in cytomegalovirus infection. Across the study: CMV infection plus the matching HLA type was flagged by public TCR beta signatures.

TCRdb reprocessed the reads via MiXCR and lists one record per CDR3 protein. Among more than 150,000 distinct CDR3 sequences listed, roughly a sixth were seen once. CDR1 and CDR2 from the germline V gene are LGHNT and FRNRAP. Trimming stripped 5 bases from V and 6 bases from J, with 15 bases between. This CDR3 has 14 residues. Specimen: CD8+ T cells from PBMCs. The sequence was collected from a human donor in good health (CMV status not recorded). Some clones in this sample may be carry-over from other donors' samples. J is TRBJ2-3 and V is TRBV12-5; D remains ambiguous. The CDR3 coding sequence is TGTGCTAGTGGTCCTAGTTCTGGGGTGGATACGCAGTATTTT. Amino acid sequence: CASGPSSGVDTQYF.